What follows describes a single T cell receptor (beta chain). The antigen it recognizes is unknown. Base qualities are missing; no much larger clone stands one base away. The CDR3 numbers 20 residues from cysteine through phenylalanine. Just CDR3 DNA is preserved here, 60 bases in frame from base 1. CDR1 and CDR2 (SGHVS, FNYEAQ) derive from the germline V gene. The germline V and J ends show losses of 0 bases and 4 bases respectively, and no gene match explains 12 bases of the junction. The cohort was made up of 666 healthy bone marrow donors. All cohort members were sampled while nominally healthy, although unrecorded immune exposures were likely present. The donor tested CMV seronegative and was one of the 352 seronegative cohort members. A peripheral blood sample was provided by each donor, and peripheral blood mononuclear cells were used for TCR beta sequencing. The Qiagen DNeasy Blood Extraction Kit was used to extract genomic DNA from the blood cell samples.

The method behind the library was the immunoSEQ multiplex PCR assay. For the multiplex PCR, a mixture combining 60 forward primers for TCR Vbeta segments and 13 reverse primers for TCR Jbeta segments was used. Amplification of the CDR3 region of rearranged TCR beta genes was performed with a multiplex PCR assay on genomic DNA. On the Illumina HiSeq System, the amplified TCR beta libraries were sequenced as 87-base-pair reads. Per the source publication's procedure: Across the 500 to 850 repertoires, a later analysis counted about 81 million unique TCR beta chains, around 10 million of which were shared by at least two donors. Raw reads were error-corrected and collapsed into unique sequences by a nearest-neighbor algorithm in which closely related sequences were merged to remove PCR and sequencing errors. Alignment of CDR3 sequences to IMGT reference sequences was used to assign V, D and J gene segments. For a sequence to be retained, a match of at least six nucleotides was required to both a V gene segment and a J gene segment. A rearrangement counted as productive if the CDR3 had no stop codons and remained in frame with V and J, and every other rearrangement counted as non-productive. CDR3 was defined by IMGT convention, running from the second conserved V-encoded cysteine to the conserved J-encoded phenylalanine. Sequences without an unambiguous match to a single V gene segment were excluded from the earlier analysis of several hundred of the donors. In an earlier analysis of some 590 of the donors, a V segment was called functional when productive rearrangements were above 56.7%, and segregating when the standard deviation between donors exceeded 5%. To diagnose cytomegalovirus status from the catalog of TCR beta chain sequences, a statistical classification framework was built. A later analysis assigned V and J genes by comparing TCR nucleotide sequences with IMGT/GENE-DB human TR gene sequences. Using the TCRdist pipeline, a later analysis assigned CDR3 sequences along with most-parsimonious VDJ recombination scenarios. In a later analysis, each TCR beta chain was defined by its CDR3 amino acid sequence together with its V-gene family, and reads lacking a unique V-gene family were excluded. To address suspected cross-contamination and a sequencing artifact, a later analysis removed several hundred highly shared, low-generation-probability nucleotide sequences. For each public chain, a later analysis derived a clonal expansion index from normalized ranks of inferred template counts within each repertoire. Generation probabilities in a later analysis came from a VDJ recombination model fitted to out-of-frame rearrangements, and those results were checked against IGoR. Hypergeometric tests were used in a later analysis to score TCR-TCR, TCR-HLA and TCR-CMV co-occurrence, with a repertoire-size bias correction applied to the TCR pairs. In a later analysis, false discovery rates were estimated by permuting HLA or CMV assignments 20 times. In a later analysis, co-occurring TCRs were grouped with DBSCAN, and TCRdist sequence similarity was added when clustering was performed within HLA-allele-positive subsets. For co-occurrence clustering, repertoires with fewer than 30,000 or more than 120,000 public chains were excluded, along with a handful of repertoires with anomalous nucleotide sharing. TCRdb took over this immuneACCESS table, retaining in-frame rearrangements with V and J assigned. Such tables are incomplete; in checked studies, under half of the missing clones stem from an unresolved V gene, and the remainder is unexplained. The DNA was the basis for D and trimming; V, J and clone size are from that table. Within this sample are approximately 150,000 clones, with about 82% of them counted one time only. The ten most abundant clones make up more than 3% of the sample.

These data come from a study of cytomegalovirus exposure and HLA in healthy donors (dated by TCRdb to about 2017). Regarding the study in general: In an earlier analysis of fewer than 750 of the donors, roughly 300 Gb of sequence data and 90 million to 120 million unique TCR beta sequences from some 170 million T cells were reported. The T cell repertoires of 550 to 850 subjects were profiled by immunosequencing and related to cytomegalovirus serostatus. An earlier analysis of 587 of the donors used high-throughput TCR beta sequencing to judge whether each TCR beta V gene segment behaved as functional or pseudogenic. Roughly 300 gigabases of sequencing data and around 80 million unique TCR sequences made up an early release that covered approximately 620 HLA-typed donors. In a later genetic analysis, genome-wide SNP genotypes for about 60% of the 666 donors were used, and that subset was treated as a discovery cohort. In a later analysis, previously published TCR beta repertoires from 500 to 750 donors were re-analyzed and high-resolution HLA genotyping was added so that TCR occurrence patterns could be studied. Among around 400 genotyped donors of the cohort, an average of approximately 240,000 unique TCR beta nucleotide sequences was sequenced per donor, of which about 19% were non-productive. Both class I and class II loci were covered by HLA typing, at four-digit resolution. Donor age, sex, ethnicity and CMV serostatus were compiled together with the repertoire data. Besides the first cohort of around 700 subjects, a separate validation cohort made up of 120 different subjects was used. A handful of DR-DQ haplotypes were handled as single units for association and clustering because linkage in the cohort was strong. Typing coverage differed by locus: A, B, C, DRB1 and DQB1 were typed in about 620-630 donors, DQA1 in 500 to 550, DPA1 in 600 to 610, and DPB1 in 472. In the later analysis, no new phenotypic data were used to find candidate immune exposures; instead, reliance was placed on TCR beta sequences and their occurrence across donors. Every repertoire in the discovery cohort had been generated on one and the same sequencing platform. Among the roughly 390 genotyped donors, around 79% belonged to the genetic ancestry cluster associated with self-reported Caucasian donors. The study aimed to test whether signatures of past pathogen exposure could be identified by cataloging public T cell receptors. High-throughput TCR immunosequencing, statistical association of individual TCRs with disease status, and machine learning were combined to predict cytomegalovirus infection status. Findings and caveats that apply to the study as a whole: The only immune exposure information available for the cohort was CMV serostatus. In the study, about 150 TCR beta chains were listed as associated with cytomegalovirus. Specific HLA alleles were associated with 18,000 or so TCR beta sequences at a false discovery rate of 0.05 in a later analysis. Because the 87-base-pair reads could not distinguish some IMGT-functional V segments, including TRBV6-2 and TRBV6-3, those segments were excluded. In a later genetic analysis, a missense DCLRE1C variant was associated with V-gene and J-gene trimming of TCR beta chains, and the association was replicated in an independent cohort. In a later genetic analysis, fewer N-insertions in productive TCRs were reported among donors in an Asian-associated ancestry cluster than the approximately 670-donor mean. This cohort had only TCR beta chains sequenced, and the lack of alpha or paired-chain data limited which features could be detected. Seventeen rarely observed V segments, including chromosome 9 orphons, were excluded from the earlier analysis of several hundred of the donors because counts were too low. When HLA alleles, especially DR and DQ, strongly co-occurred, TCR associations were difficult to assign to individual alleles. Roughly uniform sequencing depth across donors was assumed in presence/absence analyses, although this assumption may not hold. According to a later analysis, TCR association rates differed among HLA loci, with DRB1 alleles showing the most associated TCRs and HLA-C alleles showing the fewest. While some public TCRs were present in many individuals, most TCR sequences turned up only very rarely across donors. The sequencing pipeline was judged likely to have produced a cluster of highly shared sequence variants as a technical artifact. Cytomegalovirus status was reported to be diagnosed by the classifier with high specificity and sensitivity in both the original and validation cohorts. Because some donors lacked HLA typing at each locus, the association tests relied only on the typed subset. A later analysis reported that several top co-occurrence clusters appeared linked to parvovirus B19, influenza, CMV and Epstein-Barr virus. In an earlier analysis of some 550 of the donors, most TCR beta V segments were observed in productive rearrangements about 87% or about 30% of the time, broadly matching IMGT annotations. According to the authors, the approach could potentially be generalized to other disease states and immunological phenotypes. Linkage disequilibrium might explain the correlated functional status among segregating V segments, but an unknown experimental factor could not be ruled out. Compared with equally common non-associated chains, HLA-associated TCR beta chains in a later analysis were more clonally expanded and had lower generation probabilities. A few of the identified cytomegalovirus-associated TCR beta chains were confirmed in vitro to be specific for cytomegalovirus antigens. A further reported finding was that TCR beta sequences accurately predicted the HLA-A and HLA-B alleles for most subjects in the first cohort. According to a later analysis, most CMV-associated TCR beta chains appeared to be HLA-restricted, and the HLA associations seemed to be driven largely by CMV exposure.

The TCR was taken from a male donor in good health and CMV-seronegative. The chain is made from TRBV7-6 and TRBJ2-1, with 13 bases aligning to TRBD2. What was sequenced was PBMCs. The CDR3: CASSLAEVRLAGGEYNEQFF. The sequence in DNA is TGTGCCAGCAGCTTAGCGGAAGTTAGACTAGCGGGAGGCGAATACAATGAGCAGTTCTTC.